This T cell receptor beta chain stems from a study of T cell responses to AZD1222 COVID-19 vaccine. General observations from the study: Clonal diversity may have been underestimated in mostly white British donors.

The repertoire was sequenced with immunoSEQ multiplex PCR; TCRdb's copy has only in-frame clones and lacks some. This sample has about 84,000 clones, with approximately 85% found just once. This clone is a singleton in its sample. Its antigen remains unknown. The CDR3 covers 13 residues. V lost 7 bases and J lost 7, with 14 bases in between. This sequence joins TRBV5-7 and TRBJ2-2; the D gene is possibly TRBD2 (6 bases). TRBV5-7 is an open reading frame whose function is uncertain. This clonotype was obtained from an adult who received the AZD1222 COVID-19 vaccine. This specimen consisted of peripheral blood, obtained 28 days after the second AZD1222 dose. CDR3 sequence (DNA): TGTGCCAGCCGATCCGGGGGAAACGGGGAGCTGTTTTTT. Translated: CASRSGGNGELFF.